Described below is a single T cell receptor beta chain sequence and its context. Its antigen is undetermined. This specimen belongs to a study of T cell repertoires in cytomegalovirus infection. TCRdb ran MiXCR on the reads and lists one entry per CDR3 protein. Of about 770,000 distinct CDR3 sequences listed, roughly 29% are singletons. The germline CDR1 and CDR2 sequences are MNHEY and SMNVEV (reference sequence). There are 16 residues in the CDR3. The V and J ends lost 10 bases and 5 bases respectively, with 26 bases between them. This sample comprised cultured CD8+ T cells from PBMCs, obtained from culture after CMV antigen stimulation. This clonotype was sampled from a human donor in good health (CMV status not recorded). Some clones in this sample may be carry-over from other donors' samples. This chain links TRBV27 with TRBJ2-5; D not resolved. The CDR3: CATSTDPGLTRETQYF. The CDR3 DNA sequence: TGTGCCACCAGCACCGATCCGGGTCTAACACGGGAGACCCAGTACTTC.